These 21 T cell receptor beta chains share one sample of origin, sequenced in a study of blood T cell repertoires in COVID-19. TCRdb's table, derived via immunoSEQ multiplex PCR, lists solely in-frame clones and lacks some. The repertoire includes approximately 280,000 clones, around 88% of them detected once, and 2.1% sits in the top ten. The sample consisted of peripheral blood. The receptors come from a woman aged 25 to 39 who had recovered from COVID-19.

Comments on this clone: This specimen includes other DNA sequences encoding the same CDR3. The J gene is TRBJ2-7, the V gene TRBV28; perhaps TRBD2 as D (5 bases). The CDR3 runs to 12 residues. Germline values: CDR1 MDHEN, CDR2 SYDVKM. V lost 2 bases, J lost 4 bases, and 6 bases lay in between. The CDR3 DNA reads as TGTGCCAGCAGTTTACCGGGGTACGAGCAGTACTTC. Translated: CASSLPGYEQYF.

The V and J genes are TRBV11-2 and TRBJ2-1; TRBD2 might be the D (6 bases). The CDR3 spans 15 residues. The germline V and J ends were trimmed by 1 base and 2 bases, with 9 bases remaining between them. CDR1 SGHAT and CDR2 FQNNGV come from the germline V gene. The CDR3 DNA reads as TGTGCCAGCAGCTTAGGGAGGGGTCCCTACAATGAGCAGTTCTTC. It yields the protein CASSLGRGPYNEQFF.

The J gene is TRBJ2-1, the V gene TRBV15, with 8 bases fitting TRBD2. Germline V CDR1 and CDR2: LNHNV, YYDKDF (reference sequence). The length of the CDR3 is 13 residues. With 6 bases clipped from V and 10 bases from J, the junction kept 8 bases outside the gene matches. The CDR3, as DNA: TGTGCCACCAGAGAGCGGGGGCCCCCCGAGCAGTTCTTC. Translation gives CATRERGPPEQFF.

This clone appeared once. The rearrangement joins TRBV7-2 to TRBJ2-1; 12 bases match TRBD2. Trimming at V came to 1 base and at J to 7 bases, leaving 8 bases not matched to a gene. The CDR3 covers 17 residues. Germline-derived CDR1 and CDR2 are SGHTA and FQGNSA. As DNA, the CDR3 is TGTGCCAGCAGCTTAGTCTCTAGCGGGGGGGCACGAAATGAGCAGTTCTTC. It encodes CASSLVSSGGARNEQFF.

The genes are TRBV28 and TRBJ2-2; 7 bases agree with TRBD2. The CDR3 totals 15 residues. The V gene's germline CDR1 is MDHEN and CDR2 SYDVKM. Trimming at V came to 3 bases and at J to 3 bases, leaving 4 bases not matched to a gene. The CDR3 DNA reads as TGTGCCAGCAGTTTGCCTCTAGCGGACACCGGGGAGCTGTTTTTT. This codes for CASSLPLADTGELFF.

The chain employs TRBV6-4 and TRBJ2-1; 7 positions agree with TRBD1. With V trimmed by 6 bases and J by 6 bases, 5 bases remained unmatched. Germline CDR1 is MRHNA and CDR2 is SNTAGT. The CDR3 loop spans 13 amino acids. The CDR3 DNA is TGTGCCAGCAGCAGCGACAGGGTCAATGAGCAGTTCTTC. This translates into CASSSDRVNEQFF.

The V call is TRBV5-1, the J call TRBJ1-1, with D possibly matching TRBD1 (6 bases). Between the trimmed V and J ends, which lost 3 bases and 2 bases, there was a span of 11 bases. The CDR3 is 14 residues long. Germline V gene sequence: CDR1 SGHRS, CDR2 YFSETQ. The CDR3 coding sequence is TGCGCCAGCAGCTCCGAGGGACAAAACACTGAAGCTTTCTTT. It encodes CASSSEGQNTEAFF.

This chain joins TRBV5-5 and TRBJ1-2, with a weak D call TRBD1 (5 bases). The CDR3 spans 15 residues. CDR1 is SGHKS and CDR2 is YYEKEE in the germline V gene (reference sequence). Between the trimmed V and J ends, which lost 3 bases and 8 bases, there was a span of 20 bases. The CDR3 spells CASSSDSGFLGGYTF. The CDR3 nucleotides read TGTGCCAGCAGCTCCGACTCAGGGTTTTTGGGAGGCTACACCTTC.

The chain is built from TRBV29-1 and TRBJ2-2; TRBD1 is a possible D gene (5 bases). Germline assignment: CDR1 SQVTM and CDR2 ANQGSEA. The CDR3 runs to 15 residues. With 1 base removed from V and 4 bases from J, the gap between germline ends came to 13 bases. As DNA, the CDR3 is TGCAGCGTTGAAGCGCCAGGGAAGGGCACCGGGGAGCTGTTTTTT. Protein product: CSVEAPGKGTGELFF.

The chain has TRBV2 and TRBJ2-7; 10 bases are shared with TRBD1. CDR1 SNHLY and CDR2 FYNNEI come from the germline V gene. The CDR3 runs 12 residues. Unmatched junction bases numbered 9, after V lost 6 bases and J lost 13 bases. The DNA of the CDR3 is TGTGCCAGCAGCTTAGACAGGGGGCTCGTCTACTTC. Its translation is CASSLDRGLVYF.

The rearrangement joins TRBV5-6 to TRBJ1-2, with 10 bases matching TRBD1. The germline V gene has CDR1 SGHDT and CDR2 YYEEEE. The CDR3 runs to 13 residues. V was clipped by 3 bases and J by 7 bases; unmatched bases: 3. The CDR3 protein is CASSSTGGGGYTF. CDR3 nucleotide sequence: TGTGCCAGCAGCTCGACAGGGGGCGGTGGCTACACCTTC.

Only one count was recorded for this clone. J is TRBJ1-6 and V is TRBV18, with D perhaps TRBD1 (6 bases). Trimming shortened V by 3 bases and J by 2 bases, and 11 bases separated the two germline ends. The germline CDR1 and CDR2 sequences are KGHSH and LQKENI. The length of the CDR3 is 16 residues. The CDR3 sequence: CASSPSGGTYNSPLHF. CDR3 nucleotide sequence: TGTGCCAGCTCACCCTCGGGGGGCACCTATAATTCACCCCTCCACTTT. Based on the CDR3 plus reference TRBV18 and TRBJ1-6, the full variable domain is NAGVMQNPRHLVRRRGQEARLRCSPMKGHSHVYWYRQLPEEGLKFMVYLQKENIIDESGMPKERFSAEFPKEGPSILRIQQVVRGDSAAYFCASSPSGGTYNSPLHFGNGTRLTVT.

This rearrangement joins TRBV27 to TRBJ1-3, with TRBD1 as a possible D gene (5 bases). This CDR3 is 13 amino acids long. The germline V gene encodes CDR1 MNHEY and CDR2 SMNVEV (reference sequence). Between the trimmed V and J ends, which lost 8 bases and 4 bases, there was a span of 12 bases. CDR3 sequence reads: CASAGGGGNTIYF. The CDR3 DNA reads TGTGCCAGCGCGGGGGGGGGAGGAAACACCATATATTTT.

The CDR3 is CASSFEGTANTEAFF. The CDR3 bases are TGTGCCAGCAGCTTCGAAGGGACAGCGAACACTGAAGCTTTCTTT. The J gene is TRBJ1-1, the V gene TRBV11-2, with 7 bases matching TRBD1. The CDR3 sequence is 15 residues long. Trimming cost V 3 bases and J 1 base; bases outside gene matches: 5. Germline values: CDR1 SGHAT, CDR2 FQNNGV.

The chain links TRBV27 to TRBJ2-1, with D perhaps matching TRBD2 (6 bases). CDR1 and CDR2 from the germline V gene are MNHEY and SMNVEV (reference sequence). The CDR3 covers 17 residues. V shed 6 bases and J shed 6 bases, with 24 bases lying between them. CDR3: CASSLLIAAVGANEQFF. CDR3 DNA: TGTGCCAGCAGCCTATTGATAGCGGCAGTTGGGGCCAATGAGCAGTTCTTC.

The chain links TRBV7-7 to TRBJ1-1; D is ambiguous. CDR1 is SSHAT and CDR2 is FNYEAQ in the germline V gene (reference sequence). The CDR3 loop spans 12 amino acids. This chain's CDR3 is CAREGVGTEAFF. In DNA, the CDR3 is TGTGCTAGGGAGGGTGTGGGCACTGAAGCTTTCTTT.

The chain links TRBV24-1 to TRBJ2-1, with a tentative D call TRBD1 (5 bases). This CDR3 comprises 15 residues. The V gene lost 2 bases and the J gene lost 0 bases, with 7 bases spanning the gap. Per the germline V gene, CDR1 is KGHDR and CDR2 is SFDVKD. The CDR3 sequence: CATSDWGSSYNEQFF. CDR3 bases: TGTGCCACCAGTGATTGGGGCAGCTCCTACAATGAGCAGTTCTTC.

This sequence joins TRBV12-3 or TRBV12-4 and TRBJ2-7; 8 nucleotides match TRBD1. The V gene end was trimmed by 6 bases and the J gene end by 1 base; junction bases not matched to a gene: 2. This CDR3 has 13 residues. The CDR3 is CASSWDRSYEQYF. Here the CDR3 DNA reads TGTGCCAGCAGCTGGGACAGGTCCTACGAGCAGTACTTC.

The chain employs TRBV6-6 and TRBJ2-7, with 8 bases identical to TRBD1. The V gene end was trimmed by 0 bases and the J gene end by 3 bases; junction bases not matched to a gene: 7. This CDR3 comprises 16 residues. Per the germline V gene, CDR1 is MNHNY and CDR2 is SVGAGI (reference sequence). The CDR3 loop reads CASSYSYRGEVYEQYF. CDR3 DNA: TGTGCCAGCAGTTACTCCTACAGGGGGGAGGTCTACGAGCAGTACTTC.

The chain uses TRBV29-1 and TRBJ2-3; TRBD2 matches 7 bases. V was pared by 7 bases and J by 11 bases, with 18 bases of the junction left unmatched. Germline CDR1 reads SQVTM; CDR2 reads ANQGSEA. The CDR3 length is 14 residues. For the CDR3, the DNA is TGCAGCGGGGAGCTCGGGGGGACTCACCAAGAGCAGTATTTT. Translation gives CSGELGGTHQEQYF.

The count of this clone is one. The J gene is TRBJ2-1, the V gene TRBV3-1 (or the pseudogene TRBV3-2); unclear D gene. The V gene lost 1 base and the J gene lost 6 bases, with 4 bases spanning the gap. From germline, CDR1 is LGHDT and CDR2 YNNKEL (reference sequence). The CDR3 runs 12 residues. The CDR3 bases are TGTGCCAGCAGCCAAGCTTCCAATGAGCAGTTCTTC. It encodes CASSQASNEQFF.